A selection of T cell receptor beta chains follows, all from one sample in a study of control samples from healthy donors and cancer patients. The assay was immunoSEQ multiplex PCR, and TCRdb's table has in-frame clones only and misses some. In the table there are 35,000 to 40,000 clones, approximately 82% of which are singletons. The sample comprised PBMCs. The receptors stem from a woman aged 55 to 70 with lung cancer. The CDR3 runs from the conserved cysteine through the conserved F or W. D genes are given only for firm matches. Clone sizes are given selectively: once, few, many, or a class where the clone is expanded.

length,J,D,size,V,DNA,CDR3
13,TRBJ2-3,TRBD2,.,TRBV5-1,TGCGCCAGCAGCTTGACTAGCGGAGATACGCAGTATTTT,CASSLTSGDTQYF
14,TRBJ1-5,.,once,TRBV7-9,TGTGCCAGCAGCTTAGGGGACTTAGGACAGCCCCAGCATTTT,CASSLGDLGQPQHF
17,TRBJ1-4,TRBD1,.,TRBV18,TGTGCCAGCTCGTACGACAGGGGGCTTAGCAATAATGAAAAACTGTTTTTT,CASSYDRGLSNNEKLFF
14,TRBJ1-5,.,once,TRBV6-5,TGTGCCAGCAGGCAAACCTCAGGGGCTCAGCCCCAGCATTTT,CASRQTSGAQPQHF
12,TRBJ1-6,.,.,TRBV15,TGTGCCACCAGACTCTCAAATTCACCCCTCCACTTT,CATRLSNSPLHF
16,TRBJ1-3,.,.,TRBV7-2,TGTGCCAGCAGCTTAGTTTTGGCGACCTCTGGAAACACCATATATTTT,CASSLVLATSGNTIYF
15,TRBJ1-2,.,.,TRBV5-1,TGCGCCAGCAGCTCCACGGACGGAAATAACTATGGCTACACCTTC,CASSSTDGNNYGYTF
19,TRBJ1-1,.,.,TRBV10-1,TGCGCCAGCAGTGAGTCGGCCCCCCTGAGGGGGTCCATGAACACTGAAGCTTTCTTT,CASSESAPLRGSMNTEAFF
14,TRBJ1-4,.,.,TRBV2,TGTGCCAGCAACCCGGGACGGTCAGTTGAAAAACTGTTTTTT,CASNPGRSVEKLFF
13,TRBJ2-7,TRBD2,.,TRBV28,TGTGCCAGCAGAGGGAGCGGGGCGAGAGAGCAGTACTTC,CASRGSGAREQYF
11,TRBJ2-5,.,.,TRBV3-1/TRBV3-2,TGTGCCAGCAGTCAGAAAGAGACCCAGTACTTC,CASSQKETQYF
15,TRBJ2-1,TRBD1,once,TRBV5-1,TGCGCCAGCAGCTCTCCCGGGACAGGGAGCAATGAGCAGTTCTTC,CASSSPGTGSNEQFF
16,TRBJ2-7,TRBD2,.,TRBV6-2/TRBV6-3,TGTGCCAGCAGTTCACCAGACGGACTAGCGGGAGTTGAGCAGTACTTC,CASSSPDGLAGVEQYF
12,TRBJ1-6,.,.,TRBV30,TGTGCCCGGATCATAAGGGATTCACCCCTCCACTTT,CARIIRDSPLHF
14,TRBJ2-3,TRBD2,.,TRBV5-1,TGCGCCAGCTCGTCAGCGGGAGTATCAGATACGCAGTATTTT,CASSSAGVSDTQYF
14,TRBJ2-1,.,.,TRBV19,TGTGCCAGTAGTATTGGAAGGCCCTACAATGAGCAGTTCTTC,CASSIGRPYNEQFF
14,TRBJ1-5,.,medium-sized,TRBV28,TGTGCCAGCAGTTTAGCCACCGGGGGTCAGCCCCAGCATTTT,CASSLATGGQPQHF
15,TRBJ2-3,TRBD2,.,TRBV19,TGTGCCAGTACTCGGACTAGCGGGGGATCAGATACGCAGTATTTT,CASTRTSGGSDTQYF